These T cell receptor beta chains were read from a single sample in a study of cytomegalovirus exposure and HLA in healthy donors. This table comes from immunoSEQ multiplex PCR, and its TCRdb copy is limited to in-frame clones, with some not included. This repertoire shows 99,000 or so clones, over 70% found once; its top ten account for roughly 1.9%. Sequenced material: PBMCs. Every receptor here comes from a young man in good health and CMV-seronegative. CDR3s include the opening cysteine and the closing phenylalanine or tryptophan. The D gene is left open where the match is weak. Where a row states a size, it is once, few, many or the class of an expanded clone; other rows omit it.

j_gene,d_gene,v_gene,abundance,CDR3aa,CDR3nt
TRBJ1-1,-,TRBV6-5,-,CASSYSPTRWTEAFF,TGTGCCAGCAGTTACTCGCCCACACGTTGGACTGAAGCTTTCTTT
TRBJ2-2,-,TRBV7-2,once,CASSMMGGSRTGELFF,TGTGCCAGCAGCATGATGGGGGGAAGTCGCACCGGGGAGCTGTTTTTT
TRBJ2-2,-,TRBV27,-,CASSFTSSPNTGELFF,TGTGCCAGCAGTTTTACAAGTTCCCCTAACACCGGGGAGCTGTTTTTT
TRBJ1-2,-,TRBV14,-,CASSQETTYGYTF,TGTGCCAGCAGCCAAGAAACTACTTATGGCTACACCTTC
TRBJ2-5,TRBD2,TRBV2,-,CASRATGTSRVTQYF,TGTGCCAGCAGGGCCACCGGGACTAGCCGTGTGACCCAGTACTTC
TRBJ1-2,TRBD1,TRBV4-3,once,CASSQGRTGDGFNYGYTF,TGCGCCAGCAGCCAAGGACGCACAGGGGATGGGTTTAACTATGGCTACACCTTC
TRBJ1-5,TRBD1,TRBV2,few,CASGTENQPQHF,TGTGCCAGCGGGACAGAAAATCAGCCCCAGCATTTT
TRBJ1-5,-,TRBV6-5,-,CASSITGTLDQPQHF,TGTGCCAGCAGTATAACCGGGACATTAGATCAGCCCCAGCATTTT
TRBJ2-7,-,TRBV6-5,-,CASSSLAVTGYEQYF,TGTGCCAGCAGTTCGTTAGCGGTGACTGGCTACGAGCAGTACTTC
TRBJ2-1,-,TRBV15,-,CATSRSGSSYNEQFF,TGTGCCACCAGCAGGAGCGGTTCCTCCTACAATGAGCAGTTCTTC
TRBJ2-1,TRBD2,TRBV5-1,-,CASSLGGLAAYNEQFF,TGCGCCAGCAGCTTGGGGGGACTAGCGGCGTACAATGAGCAGTTCTTC
TRBJ1-4,TRBD1,TRBV27,-,CASSLSGQGWEKLFF,TGTGCCAGCAGTTTAAGTGGACAGGGATGGGAAAAACTGTTTTTT
TRBJ1-1,TRBD1,TRBV6-9,-,CARPIDRGKTEAFF,TGTGCCCGACCGATCGACAGGGGGAAGACTGAAGCTTTCTTT
TRBJ2-5,TRBD2,TRBV7-2,-,CASSSAGGEETQYF,TGTGCCAGCAGCTCCGCCGGGGGGGAAGAGACCCAGTACTTC
TRBJ1-4,TRBD1,TRBV28,few,CASSLRDRLNEKLFF,TGTGCCAGCAGTCTCCGGGACAGGCTAAATGAAAAACTGTTTTTT